A selection of T cell receptor beta chains follows, all from one sample in a study of cytomegalovirus exposure and HLA in healthy donors. TCRdb's table, derived via immunoSEQ multiplex PCR, lists solely in-frame clones and lacks some. The sample shows 90,000 to 120,000 clones, 70% to 80% of them seen only once. Source material: PBMCs. The receptors originated from a man younger than 35 in good health and CMV-seronegative. Both conserved end residues are part of each CDR3. Fields, in order: V gene, clone size, D gene, J gene, CDR3 DNA, CDR3 protein. D genes are given only for firm matches. A row's size may be missing; if present it is once, few, many or a size class.

TRBV7-2	NA	NA	TRBJ2-1	TGTGCCAGCAGCCCCTCAGGGGCATTGCAGTTCTTC	CASSPSGALQFF
TRBV4-3	NA	NA	TRBJ1-3	TGCGCCAGCAGCCAAGAGGGGGGCTCTGGAAACACCATATATTTT	CASSQEGGSGNTIYF
TRBV28	NA	NA	TRBJ2-1	TGTGCCAGCAGTGGGAGGGACAAACGGGAGAATGAGCAGTTCTTC	CASSGRDKRENEQFF
TRBV18	NA	NA	TRBJ1-1	TGTGCCAGCTCACCACAACGAGCAGGGCGGGGGCTTAACACTGAAGCTTTCTTT	CASSPQRAGRGLNTEAFF
TRBV27	NA	NA	TRBJ2-7	TGTGCCAGCAGTTTGAAGGACGGACACTACGAGCAGTACTTC	CASSLKDGHYEQYF
TRBV18	once	TRBD1	TRBJ1-4	TGTGCCAGCTCACCACCCCGGGACAGGGTTGAAACTAATGAAAAACTGTTTTTT	CASSPPRDRVETNEKLFF
TRBV7-2	NA	TRBD1	TRBJ1-1	TGTGCCAGCAGCCAACAGGGGGGAAACACTGAAGCTTTCTTT	CASSQQGGNTEAFF
TRBV9	NA	NA	TRBJ1-6	TGTGCCAGCAGCGTGACAGACAGCTCCTATACTTCACCCCTCCACTTT	CASSVTDSSYTSPLHF
TRBV4-3	NA	TRBD2	TRBJ2-5	TGCGCCAGCAGTCGGACTAGCGTTGAGACCCAGTACTTC	CASSRTSVETQYF
TRBV5-4	few	TRBD1	TRBJ2-1	TGTGCCAGCAGCCAAGAACAGGGACAGGGTGACAATGAGCAGTTCTTC	CASSQEQGQGDNEQFF